This T cell receptor (beta chain) was sequenced in a study of regulatory T cells in long-lasting Graves disease. This clonotype was counted ten times or more. Relying on iRepertoire HTBI primers and Arm-PCR of CDR3 regions, the team built TCR beta libraries. Methods used by the authors: Overall, samples carried around 60 TRBV and 14 TRBJ segments. TCRdb reprocessed the multiplex PCR reads with MiXCR, giving one entry per CDR3 protein. Clone size and V and J calls follow TCRdb, not the original study. The data show about 430,000 distinct CDR3 sequences, around a fifth seen once. Documented time point: persistent/refractory GD, antithyroid drugs over 5 years with positive TRAb. Extracted PBMC RNA gave rise to the TCR library. Germline V gene sequence: CDR1 MNHEY, CDR2 SVGAGI. V lost 2 bases and J 2 bases, leaving 9 bases between the germline ends. CDR3 length: 14 amino acids.

This sample comprised peripheral blood mononuclear cells (PBMCs), obtained when the disease was refractory, from a patient treated with antithyroid drugs. V gene TRBV6-5 combines with J gene TRBJ1-1; tentative D call: TRBD1 (5 bases). The receptor was derived from a female donor with Graves disease. This CDR3 is CASSYTGDNTEAFF. CDR3 DNA: TGTGCCAGCAGTTACACGGGGGACAACACTGAAGCTTTCTTT.